The T cell receptor (beta chain) under discussion was sequenced for a study of T cells expressing NK-cell markers. Study summary: Sorted CD3+CD56-NKG2C+, CD3+CD56+NKG2C- and CD3+CD56+NKG2C+ T cells were the source of the TCR beta repertoires. Seven of the eight sequenced donors were classified as HCMV-seropositive, and one was classified as seronegative. General study points: These clonotypes, the leaders elsewhere, also led the CD3+CD56-NKG2C+ fraction in a handful of donors. NKG2C+ dominant clonotypes from about 6 donors made up roughly 1.0-8% of CD8+ T cells.

Worth noting for this clonotype: Its antigen is not known.

This CDR3 has 13 residues. TCRdb derives one entry per CDR3 protein from the 5' RACE reads, leaving out DNA. This sample contains about 180,000 distinct CDR3 sequences. The sequenced sample consisted of blood T cells: a sorted CD56 or NKG2C T cell subset, CD4+ or CD8+ T cells, or bulk PBMC T cells (not recorded which). The chain is built from TRBV12-3 or TRBV12-4 and TRBJ2-1. The origin of this receptor is a woman between 18 and 70 years old in good health. The CDR3 sequence is CASSDRGNNEQFF.